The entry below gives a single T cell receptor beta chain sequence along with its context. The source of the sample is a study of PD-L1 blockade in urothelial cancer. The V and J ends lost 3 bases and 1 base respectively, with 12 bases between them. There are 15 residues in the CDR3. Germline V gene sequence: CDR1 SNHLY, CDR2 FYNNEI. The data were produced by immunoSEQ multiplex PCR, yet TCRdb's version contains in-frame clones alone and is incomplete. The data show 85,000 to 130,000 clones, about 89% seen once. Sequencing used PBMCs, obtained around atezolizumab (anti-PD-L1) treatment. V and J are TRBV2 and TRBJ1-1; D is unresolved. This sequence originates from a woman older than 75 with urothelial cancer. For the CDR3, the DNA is TGTGCCAGCAGTGATCCGACGGAGCCGAACACTGAAGCTTTCTTT. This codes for CASSDPTEPNTEAFF.